This T cell receptor beta chain was recovered during a study of cytomegalovirus exposure and HLA in healthy donors (dated by TCRdb to 2016 to 2017). General notes on the study: In an earlier analysis of 587 of the donors, 250 to 350 Gb of sequence data and 90 million to 120 million unique TCR beta sequences from roughly 200 million T cells were reported. About 320 gigabases of sequencing data and approximately 93 million unique TCR sequences were included in an early release covering 550 to 800 HLA-typed donors. Of the roughly 400 genotyped donors, around 81% fell in the genetic ancestry cluster associated with self-reported Caucasian donors. The study aimed to test whether cataloging public T cell receptors could reveal signatures of past pathogen exposure. The study profiled the T cell repertoires of approximately 700 subjects by immunosequencing and related them to cytomegalovirus serostatus. A separate validation cohort of approximately 120 different subjects was used in addition to the roughly 640-subject first cohort. High-throughput TCR immunosequencing, statistical association of individual TCRs with disease status, and machine learning were combined to predict cytomegalovirus infection status. To study patterns of TCR occurrence, a later analysis re-analyzed previously published TCR beta repertoires from just over 650 donors and added high-resolution HLA genotyping. Rather than drawing on any new phenotypic data, the later analysis identified candidate immune exposures from TCR beta sequences and the way those sequences occurred across donors. In an earlier analysis of several hundred of the donors, high-throughput TCR beta sequencing was used to judge whether each TCR beta V gene segment behaved as functional or pseudogenic. Donor age, sex, ethnicity and CMV serostatus were compiled together with the repertoire data. Genome-wide SNP genotypes for about 65% of the 666 donors were used in a later genetic analysis, which treated that subset as a discovery cohort. Every repertoire in the discovery cohort had been generated on one and the same sequencing platform. Class I and class II HLA loci were covered by the typing at four-digit resolution. Typing coverage varied by locus: roughly 620-630 donors for A, B, C, DRB1 and DQB1; approximately 500 for DQA1; around 610 for DPA1; approximately 450 for DPB1. Because of strong linkage in the cohort, five DR-DQ haplotypes were treated as single units for association and clustering. Across some 400 genotyped donors of the cohort, an average of 235,054 unique TCR beta nucleotide sequences per donor were sequenced, and about a sixth of those sequences were non-productive. What the authors observed across the whole study: In vitro tests confirmed that a few of the cytomegalovirus-associated TCR beta chains recognize cytomegalovirus antigens. For the cohort, immune exposure information was limited to CMV serostatus. Presence/absence analyses assumed roughly uniform sequencing depth across donors, an assumption that may not hold. Some IMGT-functional V segments, including TRBV6-2 and TRBV6-3, could not be distinguished by the 87-base-pair reads and were therefore excluded. Linkage disequilibrium might explain the correlated functional status among segregating V segments, but an unknown experimental factor could not be ruled out. A cluster of highly shared sequence variants was judged likely to be a technical artifact of the sequencing pipeline. Because HLA typing was unavailable for some donors at each locus, only the typed subset was used in association tests. A later analysis reported that several top co-occurrence clusters appeared linked to parvovirus B19, influenza, CMV and Epstein-Barr virus. In the study, approximately 160 TCR beta chains were listed as associated with cytomegalovirus. Compared with the approximately 670-donor mean, donors in an Asian-associated ancestry cluster had fewer N-insertions in productive TCRs, according to a later genetic analysis. A later analysis found that TCR association rates varied across HLA loci, with DRB1 alleles showing the most associated TCRs and HLA-C alleles the fewest. Strong co-occurrence of HLA alleles, especially DR and DQ, made assigning TCR associations to individual alleles difficult. A later analysis found that HLA-associated TCR beta chains were more clonally expanded and had lower generation probabilities than equally common non-associated chains. An earlier analysis of 587 of the donors showed that most TCR beta V segments appeared in productive rearrangements either about 87% or about 30% of the time, which broadly matched IMGT annotations. In both the original and validation cohorts, the classifier was reported to diagnose cytomegalovirus status with high specificity and sensitivity. A later genetic analysis associated a missense DCLRE1C variant with V-gene and J-gene trimming of TCR beta chains, and an independent cohort replicated the association. In a later analysis, some 17,000 TCR beta sequences were associated with specific HLA alleles at a false discovery rate of 0.05. In this cohort, only TCR beta chains were sequenced, and detectable features were limited by the absence of alpha or paired-chain data. The authors suggested that the approach could potentially be extended to other disease states and immunological phenotypes. In a later analysis, most CMV-associated TCR beta chains were found to appear HLA-restricted, with HLA associations seemingly driven largely by CMV exposure. Seventeen rarely observed V segments, including chromosome 9 orphons, were excluded from the earlier analysis of several hundred of the donors because counts were too low. A further reported finding was that TCR beta sequences accurately predicted the HLA-A and HLA-B alleles for most subjects in the first cohort. Across donors, most TCR sequences were observed very rarely, whereas some public TCRs were present in many individuals.

The library was built by means of the immunoSEQ multiplex PCR assay. A mixture of 60 forward primers for TCR Vbeta segments and 13 reverse primers for TCR Jbeta segments was used in the multiplex PCR. The CDR3 region of rearranged TCR beta genes was amplified from genomic DNA with a multiplex PCR assay. The amplified TCR beta libraries were sequenced on the Illumina HiSeq System as 87-base-pair reads. The original pipeline was this. A later analysis counted approximately 74 million unique TCR beta chains across the 700 or so repertoires, and 10 million to 11 million of these chains were shared by at least two donors. A nearest-neighbor algorithm error-corrected the raw reads and collapsed the reads into unique sequences, merging closely related sequences to remove PCR and sequencing errors. Alignment of CDR3 sequences to IMGT reference sequences was used to assign V, D and J gene segments. For a sequence to be retained, a match of at least six nucleotides to both a V gene segment and a J gene segment was required. A rearrangement was called productive if the CDR3 had no stop codons and remained in frame with V and J, and every other rearrangement was called non-productive. Following IMGT convention, CDR3 was defined as the stretch from the second conserved V-encoded cysteine to the conserved J-encoded phenylalanine. Sequences without an unambiguous match to a single V gene segment were excluded from the earlier analysis of 587 of the donors. In an earlier analysis of approximately 610 of the donors, V segments were called functional above 56.7% productive rearrangements and were called segregating when the between-donor standard deviation exceeded 5%. To diagnose cytomegalovirus status from the catalog of TCR beta chain sequences, a statistical classification framework was built. V and J gene assignment, in a later analysis, came from comparing TCR nucleotide sequences with IMGT/GENE-DB human TR gene sequences. A later analysis assigned CDR3 sequences and most-parsimonious VDJ recombination scenarios with the TCRdist pipeline. In a later analysis, each TCR beta chain was defined by its CDR3 amino acid sequence together with its V-gene family, and reads lacking a unique V-gene family were excluded. A later analysis removed several hundred highly shared, low-generation-probability nucleotide sequences to deal with suspected cross-contamination and a sequencing artifact. A later analysis calculated a clonal expansion index for each public chain from normalized within-repertoire ranks of inferred template counts. Generation probabilities in a later analysis came from a VDJ recombination model fitted to out-of-frame rearrangements, and those results were checked against IGoR. In a later analysis, TCR-TCR, TCR-HLA and TCR-CMV co-occurrence was scored with hypergeometric tests, and a repertoire-size bias correction was applied to TCR pairs. A later analysis estimated false discovery rates by permuting HLA or CMV assignments 20 times. In a later analysis, co-occurring TCRs were grouped using DBSCAN, and TCRdist sequence similarity was added for clustering within HLA-allele-positive subsets. Repertoires with fewer than 30,000 or more than 120,000 public chains, plus five repertoires with anomalous nucleotide sharing, were excluded from co-occurrence clustering. This immuneACCESS table, as held by TCRdb, lists in-frame sequences with V and J called but not all clones. Of the missing ones, under half trace to an unresolved V gene in checked studies; the others have no known cause. For V, J and clone size, that table is used; D and trimming come from the DNA. This sample gives about 150,000 clones in total; roughly 80% of them show up just once. The ten top clones hold 5% to 7.5% of the sample.

From the cysteine through the phenylalanine, the CDR3 covers 13 amino acids. Solely the CDR3 DNA is kept, with 39 bases framed from the first base. At the junction V is shortened by 4 bases and J by 4 bases, with 11 bases in between. The germline V gene (reference sequence) gives CDR1 as LNHNV and CDR2 as YYDKDF. The cohort comprised 550 to 700 healthy bone marrow donors. All cohort members were sampled while nominally healthy, although unrecorded immune exposures were likely present. The donor was CMV seropositive and was included in the group of 250 to 350 seropositive cohort members. A peripheral blood sample was provided by each donor, and peripheral blood mononuclear cells were used for TCR beta sequencing. The Qiagen DNeasy Blood Extraction Kit was used to extract genomic DNA from the blood cell samples. With respect to this clone: This clone's antigen is unknown. One base away there is no much larger clone; base qualities are not given.

This TCR derives from a woman aged 45-65 years in good health and CMV-seropositive. Specimen: PBMCs. The receptor chain draws on TRBV15 and TRBJ2-7, and perhaps TRBD1 as D gene, on 5 matching bases. The CDR3 loop reads CATSNDKGYEQYF. The nucleotide sequence reads as follows: TGTGCCACCAGCAACGACAAGGGGTACGAGCAGTACTTC.